A single T cell receptor (beta chain) is shown here with its context. This sample was included in a study of blood T cell repertoires in COVID-19. Patients of the Seattle cohort, enrolled during active infection, were followed longitudinally. Per the original methods: Amplification from reference gene primers served as the basis for estimated nucleated cell counts. Repertoires were generated with immunoSEQ multiplex PCR, while TCRdb's copy carries only in-frame clones and drops some. V and J calls and clone size are given by that table; D and trimming were obtained from the DNA. The table includes about 160,000 clones, about nine tenths detected once. Sequences were obtained from peripheral blood. The sequence was collected from a man aged 25 to 40 with COVID-19, enrolled during active disease.

Here the CDR3 DNA reads TGTGCCAGCAGCTTGGCCATCTCTGGGGCCAACGTCCTGACTTTC. The encoded protein is CASSLAISGANVLTF. The V call is TRBV5-4, the J call TRBJ2-6; unclear D gene. The V end was cut by 0 bases, the J end by 0 bases, with 4 bases between. The CDR3 has 15 amino acids. Germline CDR1 and CDR2: SGHNT and YYREEE (reference sequence).